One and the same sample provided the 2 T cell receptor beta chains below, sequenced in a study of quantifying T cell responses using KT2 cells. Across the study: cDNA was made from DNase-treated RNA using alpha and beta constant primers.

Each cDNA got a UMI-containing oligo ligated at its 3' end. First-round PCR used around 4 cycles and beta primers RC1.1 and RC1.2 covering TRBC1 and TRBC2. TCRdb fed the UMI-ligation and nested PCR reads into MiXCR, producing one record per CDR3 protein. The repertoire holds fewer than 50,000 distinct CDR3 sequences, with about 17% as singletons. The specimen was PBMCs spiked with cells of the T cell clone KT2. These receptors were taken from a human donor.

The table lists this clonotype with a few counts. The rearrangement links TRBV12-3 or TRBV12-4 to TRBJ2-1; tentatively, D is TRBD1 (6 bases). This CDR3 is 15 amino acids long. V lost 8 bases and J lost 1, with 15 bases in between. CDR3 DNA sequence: TGTGCCAGCTCGACCAGGGGATCGTCCTACAATGAGCAGTTCTTC. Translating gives CASSTRGSSYNEQFF.

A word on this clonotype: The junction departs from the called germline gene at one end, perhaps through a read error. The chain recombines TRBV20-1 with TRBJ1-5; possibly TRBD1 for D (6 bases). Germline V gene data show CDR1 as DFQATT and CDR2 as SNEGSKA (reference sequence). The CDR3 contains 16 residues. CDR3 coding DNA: TGCAGTGCTATCACAGGGAGGGCTTATAGCAATCAGCCCCAGAATTTT. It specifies CSAITGRAYSNQPQNF.